This T cell receptor beta chain derives from a study of sequential checkpoint blockade in melanoma. The protocol was immunoSEQ multiplex PCR, while the TCRdb copy is restricted to in-frame clones and leaves out a portion. Of 20,000 to 25,000 clones listed, under 70% are singletons. This sample's treatment: randomized to nivolumab then ipilimumab (arm A) or the reverse (arm B). Germline V CDR1 and CDR2: LGHNA, YNFKEQ. After removal of 4 bases from V and 3 bases from J, the junction contained 3 bases not matched to a gene. This CDR3 contains 16 residues. The chain joins TRBV4-2 to TRBJ2-1, with 13 bases that match TRBD2. This sequence originates from a human donor with melanoma. Sequenced here: CD8+ T cells sorted from blood (inferred from file names), sampled from a patient given nivolumab and ipilimumab in sequence. CDR3 amino acids: CASSLTSGGDYNEQFF. Here the CDR3 DNA reads TGTGCCAGCAGCCTCACTAGCGGGGGGGACTACAATGAGCAGTTCTTC.